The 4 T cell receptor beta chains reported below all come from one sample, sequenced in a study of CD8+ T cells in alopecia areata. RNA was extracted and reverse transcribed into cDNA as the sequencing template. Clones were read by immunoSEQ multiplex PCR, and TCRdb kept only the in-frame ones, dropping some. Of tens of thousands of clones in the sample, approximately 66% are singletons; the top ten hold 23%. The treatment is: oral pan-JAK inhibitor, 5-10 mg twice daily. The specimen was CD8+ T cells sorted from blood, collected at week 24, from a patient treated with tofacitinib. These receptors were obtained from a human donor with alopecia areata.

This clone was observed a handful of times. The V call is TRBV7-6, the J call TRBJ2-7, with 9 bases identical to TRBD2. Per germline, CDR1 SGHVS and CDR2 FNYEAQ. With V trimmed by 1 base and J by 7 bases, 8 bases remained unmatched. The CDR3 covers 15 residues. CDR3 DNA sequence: TGTGCCAGCAGCTTAGTAGCGGGAGAATTCGGAGAGCAGTACTTC. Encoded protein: CASSLVAGEFGEQYF.

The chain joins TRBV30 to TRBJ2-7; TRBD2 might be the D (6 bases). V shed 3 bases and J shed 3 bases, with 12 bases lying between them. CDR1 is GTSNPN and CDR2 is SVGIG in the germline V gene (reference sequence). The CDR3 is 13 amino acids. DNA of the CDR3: TGTGCCTGGAGCGGAGGGTCCCACTACGAGCAGTACTTC. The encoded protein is CAWSGGSHYEQYF. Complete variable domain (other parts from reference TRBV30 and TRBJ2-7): SQTIHQWPATLVQPVGSPLSLECTVEGTSNPNLYWYRQAAGRGLQLLFYSVGIGQISSEVPQNLSASRPQDRQFILSSKKLLLSDSGFYLCAWSGGSHYEQYFGPGTRLTVT.

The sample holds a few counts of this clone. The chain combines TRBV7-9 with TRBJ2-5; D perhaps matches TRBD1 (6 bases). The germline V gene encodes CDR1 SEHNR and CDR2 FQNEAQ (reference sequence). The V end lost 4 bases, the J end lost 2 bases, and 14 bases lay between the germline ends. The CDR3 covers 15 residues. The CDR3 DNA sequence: TGTGCCAGCAGCTCCGAAACTGACAGGCAAGAGACCCAGTACTTC. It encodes CASSSETDRQETQYF.

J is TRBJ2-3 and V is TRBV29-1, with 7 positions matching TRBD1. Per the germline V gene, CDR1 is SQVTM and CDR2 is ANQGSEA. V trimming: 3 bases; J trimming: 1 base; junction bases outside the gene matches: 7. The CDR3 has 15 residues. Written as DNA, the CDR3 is TGCAGCGTTGACCGTGGGACAGATCGCACAGATACGCAGTATTTT. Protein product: CSVDRGTDRTDTQYF.